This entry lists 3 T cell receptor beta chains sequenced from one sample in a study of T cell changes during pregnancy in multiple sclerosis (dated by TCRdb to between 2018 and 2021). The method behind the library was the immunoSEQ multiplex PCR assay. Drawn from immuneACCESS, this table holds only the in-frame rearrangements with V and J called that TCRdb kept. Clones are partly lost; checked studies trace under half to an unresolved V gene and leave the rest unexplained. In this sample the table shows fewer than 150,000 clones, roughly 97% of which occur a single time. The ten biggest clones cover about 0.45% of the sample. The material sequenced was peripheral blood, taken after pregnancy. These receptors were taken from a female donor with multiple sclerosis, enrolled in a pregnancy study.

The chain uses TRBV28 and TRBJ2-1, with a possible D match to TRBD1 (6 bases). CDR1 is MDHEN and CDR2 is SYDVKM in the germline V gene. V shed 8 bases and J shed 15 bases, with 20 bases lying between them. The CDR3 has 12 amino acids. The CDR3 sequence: CASYRDIKSVFF. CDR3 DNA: TGTGCCAGCTACCGGGACATAAAAAGCGTGTTCTTC.

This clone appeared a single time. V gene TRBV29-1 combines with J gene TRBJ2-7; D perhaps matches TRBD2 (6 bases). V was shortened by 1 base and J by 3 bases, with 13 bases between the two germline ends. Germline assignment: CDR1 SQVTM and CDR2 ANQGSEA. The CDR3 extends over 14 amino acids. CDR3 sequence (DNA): TGCAGCGTTGAAGGCCCGGGAGCTAACTACGAGCAGTACTTC. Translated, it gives CSVEGPGANYEQYF.

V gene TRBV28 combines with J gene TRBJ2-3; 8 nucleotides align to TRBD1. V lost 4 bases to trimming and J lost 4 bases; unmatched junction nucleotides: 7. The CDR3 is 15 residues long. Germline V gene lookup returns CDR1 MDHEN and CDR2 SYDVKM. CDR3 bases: TGTGCCAGCAGTTCCACCAGGGGGCCGGCAGATACGCAGTATTTT. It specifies CASSSTRGPADTQYF.